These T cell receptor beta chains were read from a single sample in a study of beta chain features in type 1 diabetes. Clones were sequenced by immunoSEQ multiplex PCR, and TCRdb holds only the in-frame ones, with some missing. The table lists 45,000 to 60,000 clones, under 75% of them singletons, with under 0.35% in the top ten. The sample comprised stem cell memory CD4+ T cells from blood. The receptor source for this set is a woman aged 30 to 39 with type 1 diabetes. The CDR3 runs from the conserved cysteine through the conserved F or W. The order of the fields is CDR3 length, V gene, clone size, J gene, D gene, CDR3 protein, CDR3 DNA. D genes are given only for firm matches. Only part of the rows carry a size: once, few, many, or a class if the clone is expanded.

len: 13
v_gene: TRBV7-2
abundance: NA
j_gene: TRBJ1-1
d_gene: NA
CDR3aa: CASSSQVDTEAFF
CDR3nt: TGTGCCAGCAGCTCTCAGGTGGACACTGAAGCTTTCTTT

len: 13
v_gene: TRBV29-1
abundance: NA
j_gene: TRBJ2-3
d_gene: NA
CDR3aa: CSAGSLSTDTQYF
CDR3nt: TGCAGCGCGGGGTCCCTAAGCACAGATACGCAGTATTTT

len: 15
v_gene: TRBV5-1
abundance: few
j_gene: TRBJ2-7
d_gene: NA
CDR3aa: CASSSDPGVSYEQYF
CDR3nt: TGCGCCAGCAGCTCCGACCCAGGGGTCTCCTACGAGCAGTACTTC

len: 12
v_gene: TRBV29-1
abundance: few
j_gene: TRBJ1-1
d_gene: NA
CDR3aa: CSVGQMNTEAFF
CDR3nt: TGCAGCGTTGGACAGATGAACACTGAAGCTTTCTTT

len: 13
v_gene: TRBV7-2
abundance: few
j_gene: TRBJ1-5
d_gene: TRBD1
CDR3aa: CASSRQGDQPQHF
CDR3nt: TGTGCCAGCAGCCGACAGGGGGATCAGCCCCAGCATTTT

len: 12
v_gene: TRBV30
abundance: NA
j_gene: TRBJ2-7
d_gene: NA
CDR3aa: CAWKGSGYEQYF
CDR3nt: TGTGCCTGGAAGGGATCGGGGTACGAGCAGTACTTC

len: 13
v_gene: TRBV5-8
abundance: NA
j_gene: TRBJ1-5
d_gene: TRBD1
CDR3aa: CASSLQGDQPQHF
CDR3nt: TGTGCCAGCAGCTTGCAGGGGGATCAGCCCCAGCATTTT

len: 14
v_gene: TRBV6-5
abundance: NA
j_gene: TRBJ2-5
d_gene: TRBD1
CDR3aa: CATRNPWGTGAQYF
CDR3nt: TGTGCCACCCGGAATCCCTGGGGCACAGGGGCCCAGTACTTC

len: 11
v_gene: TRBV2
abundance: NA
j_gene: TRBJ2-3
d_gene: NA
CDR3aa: CASNSADTQYF
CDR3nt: TGTGCCAGCAATTCGGCAGATACGCAGTATTTT

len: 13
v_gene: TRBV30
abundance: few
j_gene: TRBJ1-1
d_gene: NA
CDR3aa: CAWDPRGDTEAFF
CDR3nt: TGTGCCTGGGACCCCAGGGGAGACACTGAAGCTTTCTTT